This paragraph reports one TCR beta chain. Per the germline V gene, CDR1 is SNHLY and CDR2 is FYNNEI. After removal of 4 bases from V and 5 bases from J, the junction contained 8 bases not matched to a gene. This CDR3 spans 16 amino acids. This entry is derived from a study of blood T cell repertoires in COVID-19. Clones were sequenced by immunoSEQ multiplex PCR, and TCRdb holds only the in-frame ones, with some missing. The sample has over 250,000 clones; approximately 87% are singletons. The sequenced material came from peripheral blood. The TCR originated in a woman aged 40 to 50 who had recovered from COVID-19. The chain uses TRBV2 and TRBJ2-3; 11 bases line up with TRBD2. CDR3 loop: CASSVGLAGGVDTQYF. The CDR3 DNA reads as TGTGCCAGCAGTGTGGGGCTAGCGGGGGGTGTAGATACGCAGTATTTT.